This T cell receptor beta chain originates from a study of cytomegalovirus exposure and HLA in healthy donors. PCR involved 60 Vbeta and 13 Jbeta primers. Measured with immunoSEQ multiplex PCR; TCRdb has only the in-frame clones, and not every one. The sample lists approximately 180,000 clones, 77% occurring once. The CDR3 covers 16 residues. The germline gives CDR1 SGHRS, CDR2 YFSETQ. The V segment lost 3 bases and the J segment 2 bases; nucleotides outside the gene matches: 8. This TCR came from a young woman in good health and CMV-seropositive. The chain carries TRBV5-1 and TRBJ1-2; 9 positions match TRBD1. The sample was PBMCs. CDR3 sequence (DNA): TGCGCCAGCAGCTCCCAACGACAGGGGGGGAACTATGGCTACACCTTC. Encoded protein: CASSSQRQGGNYGYTF. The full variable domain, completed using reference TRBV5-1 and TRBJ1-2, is KAGVTQTPRYLIKTRGQQVTLSCSPISGHRSVSWYQQTPGQGLQFLFEYFSETQRNKGNFPGRFSGRQFSNSRSEMNVSTLELGDSALYLCASSSQRQGGNYGYTFGSGTRLTVV.